This record concerns one T cell receptor beta chain sequence. This clone was seen only a few times. It has no known antigen specificity. No base quality values were provided; no much bigger clone lies one nucleotide off. The cohort consisted of approximately 670 healthy bone marrow donors. At the time of sampling, all cohort members were nominally healthy, though unrecorded immune exposures were likely present. The donor was CMV seronegative and belonged to the group of 352 seronegative cohort members. A peripheral blood sample was provided by each donor, and peripheral blood mononuclear cells were used for TCR beta sequencing. The Qiagen DNeasy Blood Extraction Kit was used to extract genomic DNA from the blood cell samples. The method behind the library was the immunoSEQ multiplex PCR assay. For the multiplex PCR, a mixture combining 60 forward primers for TCR Vbeta segments and 13 reverse primers for TCR Jbeta segments was used. Amplification of the CDR3 region of rearranged TCR beta genes was performed with a multiplex PCR assay on genomic DNA. On the Illumina HiSeq System, the amplified TCR beta libraries were sequenced as 87-base-pair reads. The published analysis was carried out like this. In a later analysis, tens of millions of unique TCR beta chains were counted across the approximately 620 repertoires, and around 10 million of these chains were shared by at least two donors. Raw reads were error-corrected and collapsed into unique sequences with a nearest-neighbor algorithm that merged closely related sequences to remove PCR and sequencing errors. V, D and J gene segments were assigned by aligning CDR3 sequences to IMGT reference sequences. For a sequence to be retained, a match of at least six nucleotides to both a V gene segment and a J gene segment was required. A rearrangement was called productive if the CDR3 had no stop codons and remained in frame with V and J, and every other rearrangement was called non-productive. Following IMGT convention, CDR3 was defined as the stretch from the second conserved V-encoded cysteine to the conserved J-encoded phenylalanine. The earlier analysis of about 530 of the donors excluded any sequence lacking an unambiguous match to a single V gene segment. An earlier analysis of over 450 of the donors classified V segments as functional when productive rearrangements were above 56.7% and as segregating when the standard deviation between donors was above 5%. A statistical classification framework was built for diagnosing cytomegalovirus status from the catalog of TCR beta chain sequences. In a later analysis, TCR nucleotide sequences were compared against IMGT/GENE-DB human TR gene sequences so that V and J genes could be assigned. The TCRdist pipeline was used in a later analysis to assign CDR3 sequences and most-parsimonious VDJ recombination scenarios. A later analysis defined each TCR beta chain by its CDR3 amino acid sequence plus V-gene family, and excluded reads lacking a unique V-gene family. A later analysis removed nearly 600 highly shared, low-generation-probability nucleotide sequences to deal with suspected cross-contamination and a sequencing artifact. In a later analysis, a clonal expansion index for each public chain was calculated from normalized within-repertoire ranks of inferred template counts. A later analysis computed generation probabilities with a VDJ recombination model fitted to out-of-frame rearrangements, and checked the results against IGoR. In a later analysis, TCR-TCR, TCR-HLA and TCR-CMV co-occurrence was scored with hypergeometric tests, and a repertoire-size bias correction was applied to TCR pairs. In a later analysis, false discovery rates were estimated by permuting HLA or CMV assignments 20 times. In a later analysis, co-occurring TCRs were grouped using DBSCAN, with TCRdist sequence similarity added in when clustering inside HLA-allele-positive subsets. Co-occurrence clustering excluded repertoires with fewer than 30,000 or more than 120,000 public chains, plus five with anomalous nucleotide sharing. Not all clones reach the TCRdb copy of this immuneACCESS table, which keeps in-frame sequences only. Checked studies attribute under half of the gap to unresolved V genes and leave the rest unexplained. Clone size and the V and J calls come from that table; the DNA yielded D and trimming. The sample yields about 130,000 clones; around 75% were counted once. Less than 4% of the sample goes to the ten largest clones.

The data originate from a study of cytomegalovirus exposure and HLA in healthy donors (dated by TCRdb to about 2017). Some background on the complete study: An earlier analysis of some 600 of the donors reported about 260 Gb of sequence data and 100 million to 120 million unique TCR beta sequences obtained from some 200 million T cells. Typing coverage differed by locus: A, B, C, DRB1 and DQB1 were typed in roughly 620-630 donors, DQA1 in 522, DPA1 in 600 to 610, and DPB1 in just under 480. HLA typing covered class I and class II loci at four-digit resolution. An earlier analysis of fewer than 750 of the donors used high-throughput TCR beta sequencing to judge whether each TCR beta V gene segment behaved as functional or pseudogenic. All discovery cohort repertoires had been generated using a single sequencing platform. A later genetic analysis used genome-wide SNP genotypes for about three fifths of the roughly 700 donors, treating that subset as a discovery cohort. Besides the first cohort of roughly 640 subjects, a separate validation cohort made up of around 120 different subjects was used. Rather than using new phenotypic data, the later analysis identified candidate immune exposures from TCR beta sequences and from how often those sequences occurred across donors. High-throughput TCR immunosequencing, statistical association of individual TCRs with disease status, and machine learning were combined to predict cytomegalovirus infection status. A later analysis re-examined previously published TCR beta repertoires from just over 650 donors and added high-resolution HLA genotyping to investigate patterns of TCR occurrence. Donor age, sex, ethnicity and CMV serostatus were compiled together with the repertoire data. Across 398 genotyped donors of the cohort, an average of about 240,000 unique TCR beta nucleotide sequences per donor were sequenced, and roughly a sixth of those sequences were non-productive. Among the roughly 400 genotyped donors, 75% to 90% belonged to the genetic ancestry cluster associated with self-reported Caucasian donors. Because of strong linkage in the cohort, roughly 5 DR-DQ haplotypes were treated as single units for association and clustering. The study was designed to test whether signatures of past pathogen exposure could be identified by cataloging public T cell receptors. The T cell repertoires of roughly 660 subjects were profiled by immunosequencing and related to cytomegalovirus serostatus. An early release covering 500 to 750 HLA-typed donors comprised about 310 gigabases of sequencing data and approximately 80 million unique TCR sequences. The full study reports these points: For the cohort, immune exposure information was limited to CMV serostatus. Some IMGT-functional V segments, including TRBV6-2 and TRBV6-3, could not be told apart with the 87-base-pair reads, so those segments were excluded. According to a later analysis, parvovirus B19, influenza, CMV and Epstein-Barr virus appeared linked to several top co-occurrence clusters. The study gave a list of more than 150 TCR beta chains associated with cytomegalovirus. An association between a missense DCLRE1C variant and V-gene and J-gene trimming of TCR beta chains was found in a later genetic analysis and replicated in an independent cohort. This cohort had only TCR beta chains sequenced, and the lack of alpha or paired-chain data limited which features could be detected. At a false discovery rate of 0.05, a later analysis linked about 17,000 TCR beta sequences to specific HLA alleles. A later analysis found that most CMV-associated TCR beta chains appeared HLA-restricted, with HLA associations seemingly driven largely by CMV exposure. Correlated functional status among segregating V segments might reflect linkage disequilibrium, but an unknown experimental factor could not be ruled out. A further reported finding was that TCR beta sequences accurately predicted the HLA-A and HLA-B alleles for most subjects in the first cohort. Compared with equally common non-associated chains, HLA-associated TCR beta chains in a later analysis were more clonally expanded and had lower generation probabilities. A cluster of highly shared sequence variants was judged likely to be a technical artifact of the sequencing pipeline. It was suggested by the authors that the approach could potentially be generalized to other disease states and immunological phenotypes. The presence/absence analyses assumed that sequencing depth was roughly uniform across donors, and that assumption may not be true. A few of the identified cytomegalovirus-associated TCR beta chains were confirmed in vitro to be specific for cytomegalovirus antigens. Fewer than 20 rarely observed V segments, including chromosome 9 orphons, were excluded from the earlier analysis of approximately 500 of the donors because counts were too low. Broadly in line with IMGT annotations, most TCR beta V segments showed up in productive rearrangements about 90% or about 30% of the time in an earlier analysis of 450 to 600 of the donors. In a later genetic analysis, fewer N-insertions in productive TCRs were reported among donors in an Asian-associated ancestry cluster than the roughly 700-donor mean. While some public TCRs were present in many individuals, most TCR sequences turned up only very rarely across donors. According to a later analysis, TCR association rates differed among HLA loci, with DRB1 alleles showing the most associated TCRs and HLA-C alleles showing the fewest. The classifier was reported to diagnose cytomegalovirus status with high specificity and sensitivity in both the original and validation cohorts. When HLA alleles, especially DR and DQ, strongly co-occurred, TCR associations were difficult to assign to individual alleles. HLA typing was unavailable for some donors at each locus, so association tests used only the typed subset.

Unmatched junction bases come to 9, with V trimmed by 0 bases and J by 2 bases. Spanning cysteine to phenylalanine, the CDR3 consists of 18 amino acids. CDR3 DNA only is kept here, 54 bases in frame from base 1. The germline V gene encodes CDR1 SGHTA and CDR2 FQGNSA. This receptor was taken from a young man in good health and CMV-seronegative. The chain is made from TRBV7-2 and TRBJ2-5; 10 middle bases align to TRBD2. Sequencing was performed on PBMCs. The sequenced DNA is TGTGCCAGCAGCTTAGCGGCTAGCGGGAGTTCAGGACAAGAGACCCAGTACTTC. Its coded protein is CASSLAASGSSGQETQYF. Extended through the reference TRBV7-2 and TRBJ2-5 proteins, this CDR3 yields the full variable domain: GAGVSQSPSNKVTEKGKDVELRCDPISGHTALYWYRQSLGQGLEFLIYFQGNSAPDKSGLPSDRFSAERTGGSVSTLTIQRTQQEDSAVYLCASSLAASGSSGQETQYFGPGTRLLVL.